This TCR beta chain was found in a study of blood T cell repertoires in COVID-19. For the study at large: COVID-19 samples from acute and convalescent phases originated in the United States, Italy and Spain. Sources were T cells, B-cell-depleted T cells, or PBMCs; the material itself was cDNA or gDNA.

Original handling: Estimation of nucleated cell counts was performed using reference gene primer amplification. Some clones are missing from TCRdb's copy, which holds only in-frame ones; the method was immunoSEQ multiplex PCR. V and J calls and clone size are as listed in that table; D and trimming were resolved from the DNA. The table shows approximately 16,000 clones, with about 87% occurring only once. Germline CDR1 is MNHEY and CDR2 is SVGAGI. Trimming stripped 2 bases from V and 4 bases from J, with 14 bases between. This CDR3 has 15 amino acids. The clonotype was recovered from a human donor in a cohort sampled during active COVID-19. Material: peripheral blood. The J gene is TRBJ1-1, the V gene TRBV6-5, with TRBD1 as a possible D gene (6 bases). In DNA, the CDR3 is TGTGCCAGCAGTTACATTTTTCGAGGGGGCACTGAAGCTTTCTTT. It codes for CASSYIFRGGTEAFF.